This T cell receptor beta chain was sequenced for a study of technical replicates of blood from several donors. The CDR3 runs to 14 residues. Germline V gene sequence: CDR1 SQVTM, CDR2 ANQGSEA. Trimming cost V 6 bases and J 3 bases; bases outside gene matches: 7. Libraries were prepared by immunoSEQ multiplex PCR; TCRdb keeps only in-frame clonotypes and omits some of them. The sample records about 100,000 clones, just over 95% being singletons. V usage is TRBV29-1 and J usage is TRBJ2-1; TRBD2 aligns across 8 bases. The sequencing input was T cells isolated from PBMCs. The origin of this receptor is a human donor in good health. CDR3 nucleotide sequence: TGCAGCGTCCGAAGGACTAGCAACTACAATGAGCAGTTCTTC. This sequence encodes CSVRRTSNYNEQFF.